The present T cell receptor beta chain was sequenced within a study of Ad26.COV2.S vaccination and SARS-CoV-2 variants. General observations from the study: Reported findings describe substantial breadth in spike-specific CD8+ and CD4+ T cell responses following vaccination.

Described treatment: around 19 received Ad26.COV2.S at low or high dose, single or two shots; about five received placebo; per-sample allocation not given. Collection of samples fell on day 63 after the first vaccine or placebo injection. This clone has just a few counts. Its antigen is currently unknown. The CDR3 sequence is 15 residues long. Trimming stripped 5 bases from V and 0 bases from J, with 10 bases between. Germline V gene data show CDR1 as SEHNR and CDR2 as FQNEAQ (reference sequence). TCRdb's copy holds only in-frame clones and misses some; the assay was immunoSEQ multiplex PCR. The table shows a few hundred thousand clones, with 80% to 90% occurring only once.

The source was peripheral blood, collected in a trial of Ad26.COV2.S vaccine versus placebo. The receptor was isolated from a person aged 18-65 years who received the Ad26.COV2.S COVID-19 vaccine or a placebo. This rearrangement joins TRBV7-9 to TRBJ2-2; D is unclear. In nucleotides, the CDR3 is TGTGCCAGCAGCCCATATAACCCGAACACCGGGGAGCTGTTTTTT. Protein: CASSPYNPNTGELFF.